These 21 T cell receptor beta chains originate from one sample sequenced in a study of cytomegalovirus exposure and HLA in healthy donors. The protocol was immunoSEQ multiplex PCR, while the TCRdb copy is restricted to in-frame clones and leaves out a portion. This table has fewer than 400,000 clones, 75% to 90% appearing once. The sequencing sample was made of PBMCs. The origin of the receptors is a woman under 30 in good health and CMV-seronegative.

This chain joins TRBV19 and TRBJ2-3, with 7 bases that match TRBD2. The CDR3 has 17 amino acids. Unmatched junction bases numbered 7, after V lost 0 bases and J lost 1 base. Germline-derived CDR1 and CDR2 are LNHDA and SQIVND (reference sequence). The DNA for the CDR3 is TGTGCCAGTAGTATAGAACCCTTTCTAGCGGGCACAGATACGCAGTATTTT. Its translation: CASSIEPFLAGTDTQYF.

Concerning this clone itself: The junction departs from the called germline gene at one end, perhaps through a read error. CDR3 nucleotide sequence: TGTGCCAGCATTTCTGAAACCGGACAGCTAACTTTC. Protein: CASISETGQLTF. The chain links TRBV28 to TRBJ1-2; D is perhaps TRBD1 (6 bases). The CDR3 contains 12 residues. In germline, CDR1 is MDHEN, CDR2 SYDVKM.

This CDR3 reads CAWSETGDNEQFF. In DNA form, the CDR3 reads TGTGCCTGGAGCGAGACAGGGGACAATGAGCAGTTCTTC. The chain couples TRBV30 to TRBJ2-1, with 8 bases lining up with TRBD1. The CDR3 is made up of 13 amino acids. Germline CDR1 and CDR2: GTSNPN and SVGIG (reference sequence). V shed 3 bases and J 5 bases; nucleotides not matched to a gene: 3. Variable domain in full (rest from reference TRBV30 and TRBJ2-1): SQTIHQWPATLVQPVGSPLSLECTVEGTSNPNLYWYRQAAGRGLQLLFYSVGIGQISSEVPQNLSASRPQDRQFILSSKKLLLSDSGFYLCAWSETGDNEQFFGPGTRLTVL.

The chain carries TRBV7-2 and TRBJ2-7; D uncertain. The CDR3 has 12 amino acids. Germline-derived CDR1 and CDR2 are SGHTA and FQGNSA. V lost 4 bases and J 6 bases, leaving 10 bases between the germline ends. The CDR3: CASSSSGSEQYF. The CDR3 DNA follows: TGTGCCAGCAGCTCCTCAGGATCCGAGCAGTACTTC.

The chain combines TRBV6-5 with TRBJ1-2, with a tentative D call TRBD1 (6 bases). With 3 bases removed from V and 3 bases from J, the gap between germline ends came to 14 bases. The CDR3 is 15 amino acids. Germline assignment: CDR1 MNHEY and CDR2 SVGAGI. CDR3 bases: TGTGCCAGCAGTTATGGGGGGGCAGGGGACTATGGCTACACCTTC. It is translated as CASSYGGAGDYGYTF.

V is TRBV7-8 and J is TRBJ1-1; 9 bases are a match to TRBD1. Trimming cost V 8 bases and J 3 bases; bases outside gene matches: 7. The CDR3 loop spans 14 amino acids. Germline CDR1 SGHVS, CDR2 FQNEAQ. The CDR3 sequence: CASRTGVDDTEAFF. CDR3 DNA sequence: TGTGCCAGCCGGACAGGGGTGGATGACACTGAAGCTTTCTTT. Looking up the rest from reference TRBV7-8 and TRBJ1-1 gives the full variable domain: GAGVSQSPRYKVAKRGQDVALRCDPISGHVSLFWYQQALGQGPEFLTYFQNEAQLDKSGLPSDRFFAERPEGSVSTLKIQRTQQEDSAVYLCASRTGVDDTEAFFGQGTRLTVV.

This chain uses TRBV5-1 with TRBJ2-7; D gene unclear. Trimming removed 5 bases at V and 5 bases at J, with 8 bases between. Germline V gene sequence: CDR1 SGHRS, CDR2 YFSETQ. The CDR3 spans 11 residues. The CDR3 DNA is TGCGCCAGCAGGGCACAAGACGAGCAGTACTTC. This codes for CASRAQDEQYF. The full variable domain, its missing parts supplied by reference TRBV5-1 and TRBJ2-7, is KAGVTQTPRYLIKTRGQQVTLSCSPISGHRSVSWYQQTPGQGLQFLFEYFSETQRNKGNFPGRFSGRQFSNSRSEMNVSTLELGDSALYLCASRAQDEQYFGPGTRLTVT.

This chain joins TRBV7-9 and TRBJ2-7, with unresolved D. V dropped 6 bases and J dropped 4 bases, with 13 bases sitting between them. The CDR3 sequence is 13 residues long. Germline assignment: CDR1 SEHNR and CDR2 FQNEAQ (reference sequence). CDR3 in amino acids: CASSADSLYEQYF. The DNA for the CDR3 is TGTGCCAGCAGTGCTGACTCCCTTTACGAGCAGTACTTC.

V is TRBV5-4 and J is TRBJ2-5; 9 bases are shared with TRBD2. CDR3 length: 14 amino acids. The germline V gene encodes CDR1 SGHNT and CDR2 YYREEE (reference sequence). After removal of 5 bases from V and 3 bases from J, the junction contained 5 bases not matched to a gene. Here the CDR3 reads CASRVTSGEETQYF. CDR3 bases: TGTGCCAGCAGGGTGACTAGCGGAGAAGAGACCCAGTACTTC.

V usage is TRBV7-2 and J usage is TRBJ2-1, with 7 bases identical to TRBD2. Germline CDR1 is SGHTA and CDR2 is FQGNSA. V shed 4 bases, J shed 4 bases, and the junction held 19 bases outside the gene matches. CDR3 length equals 19 residues. The CDR3 spells CASSSHLERGRPPYNEQFF. The DNA of the CDR3 is TGTGCCAGCAGCTCCCACTTAGAGCGGGGCCGTCCGCCGTACAATGAGCAGTTCTTC.

The CDR3 DNA reads as TGTGCCAGCACCCGGGGGTCCGGACCAGCTTTCTTT. Translating it yields CASTRGSGPAFF. The chain couples TRBV7-9 to TRBJ1-1; D is possibly TRBD1 (5 bases). The germline V gene has CDR1 SEHNR and CDR2 FQNEAQ (reference sequence). The CDR3 covers 12 residues. V dropped 7 bases and J dropped 10 bases, with 16 bases sitting between them.

The chain combines TRBV5-1 with TRBJ2-1, with a tentative D call TRBD1 (6 bases). The CDR3 has 14 residues. V lost 0 bases and J 9 bases, leaving 13 bases between the germline ends. The germline V gene has CDR1 SGHRS and CDR2 YFSETQ. The CDR3 DNA reads TGCGCCAGCAGCTTGGACCCTACAGGGCTTGAGCAGTTCTTC. As protein: CASSLDPTGLEQFF.

This chain uses TRBV15 with TRBJ1-4, with 7 bases identical to TRBD1. Losses at the gene ends were 5 bases for V and 8 bases for J; bases not matched to a gene: 17. The CDR3 covers 17 residues. Germline V gene sequence: CDR1 LNHNV, CDR2 YYDKDF (reference sequence). The CDR3 is CATSWDRYGGVREKLFF. CDR3 in DNA: TGTGCCACCAGCTGGGACAGATACGGCGGGGTGAGGGAAAAACTGTTTTTT.

V gene TRBV28 combines with J gene TRBJ1-2, with D maybe TRBD1 (5 bases). Germline V gene lookup returns CDR1 MDHEN and CDR2 SYDVKM. The germline V and J ends were trimmed by 3 bases and 4 bases, with 15 bases remaining between them. The CDR3 totals 15 residues. The CDR3 bases are TGTGCCAGCAGTTTTCGCGACAGACCGTCCTATGGCTACACCTTC. Translating gives CASSFRDRPSYGYTF.

This chain links TRBV7-9 with TRBJ2-7; D is unclear. Germline loops: CDR1 SEHNR, CDR2 FQNEAQ (reference sequence). The ends were cut back, 1 base at V and 0 bases at J, with 7 bases in the middle. This CDR3 region has 14 residues. Here the CDR3 DNA reads TGTGCCAGCAGCTTAGTAACAAACTCCTACGAGCAGTACTTC. Translation gives CASSLVTNSYEQYF.

This clone was seen only once. The chain recombines TRBV28 with TRBJ1-4; weak D call: TRBD1 (5 bases). The length of the CDR3 is 15 residues. Per germline, CDR1 MDHEN and CDR2 SYDVKM. The V and J ends lost 5 bases and 2 bases respectively, with 12 bases between them. In DNA, the CDR3 is TGTGCCAGCAGTGGGGCCGACGGGACTAATGAAAAACTGTTTTTT. Encoded protein: CASSGADGTNEKLFF. Looking up the rest from reference TRBV28 and TRBJ1-4 gives the full variable domain: DVKVTQSSRYLVKRTGEKVFLECVQDMDHENMFWYRQDPGLGLRLIYFSYDVKMKEKGDIPEGYSVSREKKERFSLILESASTNQTSMYLCASSGADGTNEKLFFGSGTQLSVL.

This chain links TRBV5-4 with TRBJ2-7, with 8 bases identical to TRBD2. This CDR3 contains 14 residues. V was pared by 4 bases and J by 3 bases, with 6 bases of the junction left unmatched. Germline V gene data show CDR1 as SGHNT and CDR2 as YYREEE (reference sequence). CDR3 nucleotide sequence: TGTGCCAGCAGCCCGGTAGGGACTAGCTACGAGCAGTACTTC. It encodes CASSPVGTSYEQYF.

The V call is TRBV10-1, the J call TRBJ2-7; tentative D call: TRBD1 (6 bases). The V gene lost 6 bases and the J gene lost 3 bases, with 15 bases spanning the gap. CDR3 length equals 14 residues. The V gene's germline CDR1 is WNHNN and CDR2 SYGVQD (reference sequence). As DNA, the CDR3 is TGCGCCAGCAGCGATTACGACAGGATCTACGAGCAGTACTTC. Translating it yields CASSDYDRIYEQYF.

J is TRBJ2-7 and V is TRBV27; 11 nucleotides line up with TRBD1. Trimming removed 8 bases from V and 5 bases from J; junction bases left unmatched: 2. CDR3 size: 12 residues. Looked up from germline, CDR1 is MNHEY and CDR2 is SMNVEV (reference sequence). As DNA, the CDR3 is TGTGCCAGCGGACAGGGGGCCGACGAGCAGTACTTC. Residues: CASGQGADEQYF.

The V and J genes are TRBV28 and TRBJ2-1; the match to TRBD2 covers 7 bases. V was pared by 6 bases and J by 7 bases, with 21 bases of the junction left unmatched. Germline-derived CDR1 and CDR2 are MDHEN and SYDVKM. This CDR3 has 18 residues. The CDR3 protein is CASSPSPWGGPGSNEQFF. CDR3 nucleotide sequence: TGTGCCAGCAGCCCAAGCCCGTGGGGGGGACCAGGATCAAATGAGCAGTTCTTC.

The V gene is TRBV5-1, the J gene TRBJ2-7; TRBD2 agrees at 12 bases. This CDR3 is 14 amino acids long. Unmatched junction bases numbered 3, after V lost 0 bases and J lost 8 bases. Germline lookup yields CDR1 SGHRS and CDR2 YFSETQ. The CDR3 reads CASSLGLAGAQQYF. The CDR3 DNA follows: TGCGCCAGCAGCTTGGGACTAGCGGGAGCCCAGCAGTACTTC.